This TCR beta chain was identified in a study of CD8 T cells in Susac syndrome. Study-level background: Sequenced Susac syndrome patients included more than five with clinically active disease and eight in remission. Findings and caveats of the study: The CD4+ T cell repertoires in Susac syndrome were not clonally expanded.

Details on this clonotype: Its antigen remains unidentified.

Both CD4+ and CD8+ T cells were negatively isolated, and TEMRA cells underwent FACS enrichment. Germline assignment: CDR1 SGHNT and CDR2 YYREEE (reference sequence). The CDR3 is 15 residues long. Trimming at V came to 4 bases and at J to 1 base, leaving 4 bases not matched to a gene. A quantity of about 0.45 to 1 ug RNA underwent reverse transcription using random hexamers. Amplification of TCR beta CDR3 by immunoSEQ multiplex PCR spanned 54 Vbeta and 13 Jbeta. TCRdb itself ran the immunoSEQ multiplex PCR reads through MiXCR, one entry per CDR3 protein. The table shows 110,000 to 150,000 distinct CDR3 sequences, with approximately 96% occurring only once.

The chain combines TRBV5-4 with TRBJ1-1; 10 bases map to TRBD1. The material sequenced was CD4+ T cells from PBMCs. The TCR sequence derives from a human donor with Susac syndrome. DNA of the CDR3: TGTGCCAGCAGCGAGGGACAGGGGAGGAACACTGAAGCTTTCTTT. Translated: CASSEGQGRNTEAFF.